The present T cell receptor (beta chain) was sequenced within a study of shared clonotypes between healthy human individuals. Study summary: Per-donor plates numbered three CD4 naive, three CD4 memory, two CD8 naive and one CD8 memory. Findings and caveats of the study: Collection of samples was limited to blood; tissue repertoires likely differ. Clonotypes shared by all four sorted-subset donors had higher generation probabilities than non-shared clonotypes. What limited the represented genetic and exposure-history diversity was the small number of donors.

TCRdb's table, derived via immunoSEQ multiplex PCR, lists solely in-frame clones and lacks some. The sample lists over 2 million clones, about 95% occurring once. The length of the CDR3 is 14 residues. With 2 bases clipped from V and 3 bases from J, the junction kept 0 bases outside the gene matches. CDR1 and CDR2 (germline): WNHNN, SYGVQD (reference sequence). About this clone itself: The antigen is undetermined. At the DNA level, this CDR3 is encoded by other sequences in the same sample as well.

Naive-designated CD8 cells lacked CD45RO, were positively enriched for CCR7, and omitted terminally differentiated effector memory CD45RA+ cells. The chain couples TRBV10-1 to TRBJ2-7, with 11 bases fitting TRBD1. The specimen sequenced was naive CD8+ T cells sorted from blood. This sequence was found in a man between 18 and 29 years old in good health. The CDR3 loop reads CASSEGTGGYEQYF. CDR3 sequence (DNA): TGCGCCAGCAGTGAGGGGACAGGGGGCTACGAGCAGTACTTC.